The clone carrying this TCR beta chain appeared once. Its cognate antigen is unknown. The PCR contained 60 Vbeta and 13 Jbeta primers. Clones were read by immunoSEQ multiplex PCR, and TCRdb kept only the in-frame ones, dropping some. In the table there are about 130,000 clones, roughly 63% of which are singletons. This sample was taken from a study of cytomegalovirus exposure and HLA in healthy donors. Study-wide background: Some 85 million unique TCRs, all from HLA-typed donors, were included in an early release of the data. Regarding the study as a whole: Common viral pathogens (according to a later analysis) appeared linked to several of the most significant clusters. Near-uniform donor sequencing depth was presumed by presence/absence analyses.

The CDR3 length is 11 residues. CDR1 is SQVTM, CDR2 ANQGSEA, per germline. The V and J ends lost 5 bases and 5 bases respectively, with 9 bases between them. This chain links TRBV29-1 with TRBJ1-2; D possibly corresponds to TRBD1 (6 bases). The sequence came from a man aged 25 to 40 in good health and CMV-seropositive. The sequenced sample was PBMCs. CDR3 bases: TGCAGCGTTACAGGGCCTTATGGCTACACCTTC. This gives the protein CSVTGPYGYTF. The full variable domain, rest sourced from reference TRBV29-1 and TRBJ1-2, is SAVISQKPSRDICQRGTSLTIQCQVDSQVTMMFWYRQQPGQSLTLIATANQGSEATYESGFVIDKFPISRPNLTFSTLTVSNMSPEDSSIYLCSVTGPYGYTFGSGTRLTVV.